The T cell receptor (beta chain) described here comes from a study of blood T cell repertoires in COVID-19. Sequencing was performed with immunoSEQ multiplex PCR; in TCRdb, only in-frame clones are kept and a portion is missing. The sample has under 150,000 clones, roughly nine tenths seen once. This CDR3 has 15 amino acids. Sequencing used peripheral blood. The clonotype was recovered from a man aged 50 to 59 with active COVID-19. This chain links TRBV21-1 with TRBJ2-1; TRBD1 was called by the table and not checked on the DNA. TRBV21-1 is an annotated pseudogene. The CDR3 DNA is TGTGCCAGCAGCAAACCAGGACAGGGTAAGGATGAGCAGTTCTTC. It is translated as CASSKPGQGKDEQFF.